What follows are 9 T cell receptor beta chains derived from one specimen sequenced in a study of blood T cells in healthy people across ages (dated by TCRdb to between 2015 and 2017). Library method: 5' RACE. This sample was sequenced with an Illumina HiSeq 2500. A second PCR of about 6 to 11 cycles was performed with a sample-barcoded 5' primer and a J-beta primer mix. In TCRdb, the public reads were trimmed at Q25 with fastp and aligned with MiXCR, with productive beta chains retained. Every entry covers one CDR3 protein and lists the most common genes and DNA from its rows. Present in this sample are about 1.8 million distinct CDR3 sequences, around half of which were seen just once. Of the sample, less than 2.5% falls within the top ten clones. Sequenced: blood. The receptors originated from a woman aged 40 to 49 in good health.

This clonotype was seen at least ten times. The rearrangement joins TRBV20-1 to TRBJ2-5; 8 nucleotides match TRBD2. This CDR3 comprises 17 residues. CDR1 is DFQATT, CDR2 SNEGSKA, per germline (reference sequence). Germline trimming cut 0 bases from V and 5 bases from J; bases unmatched to any gene: 14. The CDR3 DNA sequence: TGCAGTGCTAGAGATCTCGGCGGGGGGAGATCGGGGGAGACCCAGTACTTC. Encoded protein: CSARDLGGGRSGETQYF.

V and J are TRBV27 and TRBJ1-2; 7 nucleotides match TRBD1. CDR1 and CDR2 from the germline V gene are MNHEY and SMNVEV (reference sequence). The CDR3 has 13 residues. With V trimmed by 6 bases and J by 6 bases, 7 bases remained unmatched. The CDR3 region is CASSRRGQDGYTF. In DNA form, the CDR3 reads TGTGCCAGCAGCCGTAGGGGGCAGGATGGCTACACCTTC.

This clonotype was seen once. The chain uses TRBV19 and TRBJ2-6; no reliable D call. V was trimmed by 7 bases and J by 2 bases, leaving 12 bases between them. This CDR3 region has 15 residues. Germline CDR1 LNHDA, CDR2 SQIVND (reference sequence). In DNA, the CDR3 is TGTGCCAGTAAGGTGCGTTCCGCTGGGGCCAACGTCCTGACTTTC. Translation: CASKVRSAGANVLTF.

This chain connects TRBV4-3 to TRBJ2-3, with D perhaps matching TRBD1 or TRBD2 (6 bases each). V gave up 0 bases and J gave up 2 bases, with 12 bases separating them. Per the germline V gene, CDR1 is LGHNA and CDR2 is YSLEER. This CDR3 has 16 residues. The CDR3 DNA reads TGCGCCAGCAGCCAAGACAGGGGACTTTACACAGATACGCAGTATTTT. This encodes CASSQDRGLYTDTQYF.

The rearrangement links TRBV3-1 to TRBJ1-5, with D unclear. CDR3 length: 15 amino acids. Germline assignment: CDR1 LGHDT and CDR2 YNNKEL (reference sequence). The V end lost 1 base, the J end lost 8 bases, and 15 bases lay between the germline ends. CDR3 DNA sequence: TGTGCCAGCAGCCAAGCTCGGGAGCCCTCCGAGCCCCAGCATTTT. Translated: CASSQAREPSEPQHF.

This clonotype was detected ten times or more. The junction departs from germline at one end; a sequencing error may be responsible. This chain links TRBV5-1 with TRBJ2-1, with D uncertain. Looked up from germline, CDR1 is SGHRS and CDR2 is YFSETQ. This CDR3 contains 12 residues. The CDR3 reads CASSSGHNEQFF. The CDR3 region has the DNA TGTGCCAGCAGTTCTGGGCACAATGAGCAGTTCTTC.

This clonotype was found once. CDR3 sequence reads: CASSMRLAGAYNEQFF. As DNA, the CDR3 is TGTGCCAGCAGTATGAGACTAGCGGGGGCCTACAATGAGCAGTTCTTC. V gene TRBV27 combines with J gene TRBJ2-1; TRBD2 matches 12 bases. Germline V gene sequence: CDR1 MNHEY, CDR2 SMNVEV (reference sequence). Trimming removed 5 bases from V and 2 bases from J; junction bases left unmatched: 4. The CDR3 consists of 16 residues.

The V and J genes are TRBV12-3 or TRBV12-4 and TRBJ2-5; D gene ambiguous. The V gene lost 6 bases and the J gene lost 2 bases, with 7 bases spanning the gap. This CDR3 spans 12 amino acids. The CDR3 DNA is TGTGCCAGCAGACCCCTTCAAGAGACCCAGTACTTC. This encodes CASRPLQETQYF.

The V gene is TRBV7-8, the J gene TRBJ2-4, with D perhaps matching TRBD2 (7 bases). The CDR3 is 17 residues long. The germline gives CDR1 SGHVS, CDR2 FQNEAQ. The germline V and J ends were trimmed by 0 bases and 8 bases, with 20 bases remaining between them. CDR3: CASSLARGGARGDIQYF. The CDR3 coding sequence is TGTGCCAGCAGCTTAGCGCGCGGGGGCGCAAGGGGGGACATTCAGTACTTC.